Each of the 9 T cell receptor beta chains below was sequenced from the same sample in a study of blood T cells in healthy people across ages. With a J-beta primer mix and a sample-barcoded 5' primer, a second PCR ran about 7 to 12 cycles. From the 5' RACE reads, TCRdb called clonotypes with MiXCR, one entry per CDR3 protein. The sample contains roughly 800,000 distinct CDR3 sequences, roughly 50% of which appear only once. Sequenced material: blood. The receptors were sampled from a man aged 25-40 years in good health.

J is TRBJ2-4 and V is TRBV7-3, with 9 bases matching TRBD1. The last part of the DNA fits TRBJ2-7 better; the J call may be wrong. Germline CDR1 SGHTA, CDR2 FQGTGA. This CDR3 spans 15 amino acids. The CDR3 DNA follows: TGTGCCAGCAGCGTGACAGGGGGTATTGTTGACGAGCAGTACTTC. Its protein is CASSVTGGIVDEQYF.

The V and J genes are TRBV7-9 and TRBJ2-7; TRBD1 agrees at 9 bases. Germline CDR1 and CDR2: SEHNR and FQNEAQ (reference sequence). With V trimmed by 2 bases and J by 3 bases, 8 bases remained unmatched. This CDR3 comprises 16 residues. The CDR3 bases are TGTGCCAGCAGCTTATGGACCGGGACAGGGTTCTACGAGCAGTACTTC. Its protein product is CASSLWTGTGFYEQYF.

This clonotype was counted between two and nine times. The CDR3, as DNA: TGTGCCAGCAGTCAACCATCGGACTATGGCTACACCTTC. It specifies CASSQPSDYGYTF. The chain joins TRBV11-2 to TRBJ1-2; D is undetermined. V lost 6 bases, J lost 3 bases, and 11 bases lay in between. Germline CDR1 and CDR2: SGHAT and FQNNGV. The CDR3 runs 13 residues.

This clonotype was counted only a few times. The rearrangement uses TRBV20-1 and TRBJ2-7; the D gene could be TRBD1 or TRBD2 (5 bases each). V lost 2 bases and J 3 bases, leaving 14 bases between the germline ends. CDR1 and CDR2 from the germline V gene are DFQATT and SNEGSKA (reference sequence). This CDR3 region has 14 residues. CDR3 sequence (DNA): TGCAGTGCTAGATCTACTAGGGGAGACTACGAGCAGTACTTC. This encodes CSARSTRGDYEQYF.

The chain combines TRBV5-1 with TRBJ2-1; D unresolved. The V gene's germline CDR1 is SGHRS and CDR2 YFSETQ. This CDR3 contains 15 residues. V was clipped by 0 bases and J by 2 bases, with 9 bases between them. The CDR3 DNA reads as TGCGCCAGCAGCTTGGTAGGCGAGACCTACAATGAGCAGTTCTTC. Translation: CASSLVGETYNEQFF.

The chain has TRBV20-1 and TRBJ2-5; possibly TRBD2 for D (6 bases). Germline V gene data show CDR1 as DFQATT and CDR2 as SNEGSKA (reference sequence). V lost 1 base and J lost 4, with 22 bases in between. The CDR3 consists of 17 residues. CDR3 sequence reads: CSARGIGRQEKGETQYF. The CDR3 DNA sequence: TGCAGTGCTAGAGGTATAGGGAGGCAGGAGAAGGGAGAGACCCAGTACTTC.

This clonotype was seen a handful of times. CDR3 amino acids: CASSLESGTYNEQFF. CDR3 DNA: TGTGCCAGCAGCTTAGAGTCGGGAACTTACAATGAGCAGTTCTTC. The chain combines TRBV7-9 with TRBJ2-1, with a possible D match to TRBD2 (5 bases). CDR3 length equals 15 residues. CDR1 SEHNR and CDR2 FQNEAQ come from the germline V gene (reference sequence). V was cut by 1 base and J by 4 bases, with 11 bases left in between. Supplemented by reference TRBV7-9 and TRBJ2-1, the full variable domain reads DTGVSQNPRHKITKRGQNVTFRCDPISEHNRLYWYRQTLGQGPEFLTYFQNEAQLEKSRLLSDRFSAERPKGSFSTLEIQRTEQGDSAMYLCASSLESGTYNEQFFGPGTRLTVL.

This sequence joins TRBV20-1 and TRBJ2-4; TRBD2 matches 10 bases. Gene TRBJ2-7 matches the end of the DNA better, so the J call may be wrong. The CDR3 covers 12 residues. The germline V gene has CDR1 DFQATT and CDR2 SNEGSKA (reference sequence). CDR3: CSLGTSDYEQYF. The DNA for the CDR3 is TGCAGTCTCGGGACTAGCGACTACGAGCAGTACTTC.

CDR3: CASSHTPGRGSNYNEQFF. The CDR3 DNA reads as TGTGCCAGCAGCCACACTCCCGGACGGGGGTCAAACTACAATGAGCAGTTCTTC. The chain links TRBV6-2 or TRBV6-3 to TRBJ2-1, with D maybe TRBD2 (6 bases). Germline assignment: CDR1 MNHEY and CDR2 SVGEGT. The CDR3 length is 18 residues. Trimming cost V 6 bases and J 3 bases, with 24 bases left between them.